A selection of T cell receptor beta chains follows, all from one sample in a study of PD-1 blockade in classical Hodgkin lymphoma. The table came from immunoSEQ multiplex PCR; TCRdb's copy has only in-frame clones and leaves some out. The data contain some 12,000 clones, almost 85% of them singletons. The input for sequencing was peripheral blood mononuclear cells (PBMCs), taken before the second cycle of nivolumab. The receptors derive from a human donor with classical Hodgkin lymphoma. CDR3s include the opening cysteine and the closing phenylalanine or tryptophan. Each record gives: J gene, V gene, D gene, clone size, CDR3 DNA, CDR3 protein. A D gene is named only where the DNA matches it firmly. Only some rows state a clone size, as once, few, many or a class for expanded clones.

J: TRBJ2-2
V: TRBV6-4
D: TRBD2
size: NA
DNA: TGTGCCAGCAGCCCCTTTAGCGGGAAGAACACCGGGGAGCTGTTTTTT
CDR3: CASSPFSGKNTGELFF

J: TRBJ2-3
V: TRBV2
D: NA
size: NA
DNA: TGTGCCAATCGTCCAGAGGCAGATACGCAGTATTTT
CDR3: CANRPEADTQYF

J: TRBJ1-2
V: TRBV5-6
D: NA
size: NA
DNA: TGTGCCAGCAGCCTCGGGCAGACAGCTTTCTATGGCTACACCTTC
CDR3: CASSLGQTAFYGYTF

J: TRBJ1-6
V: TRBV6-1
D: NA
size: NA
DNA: TGTGCCAGCAGTGATAGTTCAGGCTCCTATAATTCACCCCTCCACTTT
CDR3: CASSDSSGSYNSPLHF

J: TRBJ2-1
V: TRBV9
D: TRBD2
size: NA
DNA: TGTGCCAGCAGCCCGACCGGGACGGCTACTAGCGGGGCCAAGGGGAATGAGCAGTTCTTC
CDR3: CASSPTGTATSGAKGNEQFF

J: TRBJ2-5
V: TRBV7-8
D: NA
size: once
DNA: TGTGCCAGCAGGTCCGCGGGGTACCAAGAGACCCAGTACTTC
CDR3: CASRSAGYQETQYF

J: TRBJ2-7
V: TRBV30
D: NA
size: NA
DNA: TGTGCCTGGAGTCCCGACGGATGGGGGGCGAGCGAGCAGTACTTC
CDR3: CAWSPDGWGASEQYF

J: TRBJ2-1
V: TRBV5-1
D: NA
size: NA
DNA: TGCGCCAGCAGCGGTTTGGCCTTGGATGAGCAGTTCTTC
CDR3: CASSGLALDEQFF

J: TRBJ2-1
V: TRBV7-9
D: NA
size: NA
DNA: TGTGCCAGCAGCAAACTAGTTAATGAGCAGTTCTTC
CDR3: CASSKLVNEQFF

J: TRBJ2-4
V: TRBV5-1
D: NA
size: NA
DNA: TGCGCCAGCAGCTTGGGTCAAAACATTCAGTACTTC
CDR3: CASSLGQNIQYF

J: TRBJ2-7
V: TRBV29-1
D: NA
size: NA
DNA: TGCAGCGTTGAATCGGGCTACGAGCAGTACTTC
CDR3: CSVESGYEQYF

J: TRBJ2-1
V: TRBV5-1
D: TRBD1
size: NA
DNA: TGCGCCAGCAGGGAAGGGGGCGCCCCCTACAATGAGCAGTTCTTC
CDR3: CASREGGAPYNEQFF

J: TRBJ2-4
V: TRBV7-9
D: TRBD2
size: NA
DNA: TGTGCCAGCAGCTTAGGGACTAGCGGGAAGGGGGCCAAAAACATTCAGTACTTC
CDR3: CASSLGTSGKGAKNIQYF

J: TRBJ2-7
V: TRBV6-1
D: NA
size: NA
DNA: TGTGCCAGCAGTGAACTGGGGACCTCCTACGAGCAGTACTTC
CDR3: CASSELGTSYEQYF

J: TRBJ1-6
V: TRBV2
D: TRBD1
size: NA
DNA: TGTGCCAGCAGTCGGACAGGGGTCTCACCCCTCCACTTT
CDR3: CASSRTGVSPLHF

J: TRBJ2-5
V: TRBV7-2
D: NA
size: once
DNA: TGTGCCAGCAGCTTTAGCCAGCAAGAGACCCAGTACTTC
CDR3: CASSFSQQETQYF

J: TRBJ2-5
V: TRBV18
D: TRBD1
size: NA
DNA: TGTGCCAGCTCACGGGACAGGAGGGGAGAGACCCAGTACTTC
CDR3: CASSRDRRGETQYF

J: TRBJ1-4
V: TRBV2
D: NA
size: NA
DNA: TGTGCCAGCAGTGAATTTGGGGGAACTAATGAAAAACTGTTTTTT
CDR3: CASSEFGGTNEKLFF

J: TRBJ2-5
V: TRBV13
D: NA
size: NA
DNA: TGTGCCAGCAGCCTACCGGGTAGCACGAGAGAGACCCAGTACTTC
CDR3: CASSLPGSTRETQYF

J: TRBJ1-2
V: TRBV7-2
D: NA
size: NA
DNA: TGTGCCAGCAGCTTAGCAACTCCTACCTATGGCTACACCTTC
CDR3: CASSLATPTYGYTF

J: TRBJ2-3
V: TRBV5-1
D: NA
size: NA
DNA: TGCGCCAGCAGCTTTTTTCACGGTCGCACAGATACGCAGTATTTT
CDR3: CASSFFHGRTDTQYF

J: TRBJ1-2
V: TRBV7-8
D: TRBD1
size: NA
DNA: TGTGCCAGCAGCTTAGAGGGACAGACATATGGCTACACCTTC
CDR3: CASSLEGQTYGYTF

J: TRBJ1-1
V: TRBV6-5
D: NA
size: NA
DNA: TGTGCCAGCAGTTACGCAGGCCGAGGGAACACTGAAGCTTTCTTT
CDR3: CASSYAGRGNTEAFF

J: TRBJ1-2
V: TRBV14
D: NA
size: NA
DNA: TGTGCCAGCAGCCAAGCAGGGGTTCATGGCTACACCTTC
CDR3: CASSQAGVHGYTF

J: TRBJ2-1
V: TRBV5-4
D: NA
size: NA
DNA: TGTGCCAGCAGCACCAGGAACAGGGACTACAATGAGCAGTTCTTC
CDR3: CASSTRNRDYNEQFF

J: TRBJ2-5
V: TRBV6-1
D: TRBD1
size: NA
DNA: TGTGCCAGCAGTGGGTTTGACAGGGGGAGTTTCGGAGAGACCCAGTACTTC
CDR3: CASSGFDRGSFGETQYF

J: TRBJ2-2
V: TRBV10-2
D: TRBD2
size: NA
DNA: TGCGCCAGCAGTCAAACTAGCGGGAGTTGGACCGGGGAGCTGTTTTTT
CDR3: CASSQTSGSWTGELFF

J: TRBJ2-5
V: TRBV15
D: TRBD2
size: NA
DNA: TGTGCCACCAGCAGATTTAGCGGGAGTTTAAGAGAGACCCAGTACTTC
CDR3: CATSRFSGSLRETQYF

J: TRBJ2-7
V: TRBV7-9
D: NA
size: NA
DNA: TGTGCCAGCAGCCCTGGGCGGGGGCTCTCCTACGAGCAGTACTTC
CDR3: CASSPGRGLSYEQYF

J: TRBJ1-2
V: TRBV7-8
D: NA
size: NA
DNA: TGTGCCAGCAGCTTAGGACAGGTTTATGGCTACACCTTC
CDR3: CASSLGQVYGYTF

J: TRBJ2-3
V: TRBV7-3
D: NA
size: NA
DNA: TGTGCCAGCAGCCCCGACCCGTATATCACAGATACGCAGTATTTT
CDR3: CASSPDPYITDTQYF

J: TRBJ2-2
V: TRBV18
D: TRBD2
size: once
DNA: TGTGCCAGCTCACCGCTTCCTAGCGGGGGCTACACCGGGGAGCTGTTTTTT
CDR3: CASSPLPSGGYTGELFF

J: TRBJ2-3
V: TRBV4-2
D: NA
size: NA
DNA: TGTGCCAGCAGCCAAGCTCCTAGCGTTATGGTCACAGATACGCAGTATTTT
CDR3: CASSQAPSVMVTDTQYF

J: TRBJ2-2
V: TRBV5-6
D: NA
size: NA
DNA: TGTGCCAGCAGCTTCTACACCGGGGAGCTGTTTTTT
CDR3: CASSFYTGELFF

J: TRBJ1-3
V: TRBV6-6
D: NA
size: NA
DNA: TGTGCCAGCGTGTTGGGAAACACCATATATTTT
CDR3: CASVLGNTIYF

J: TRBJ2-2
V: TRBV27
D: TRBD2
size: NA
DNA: TGTGCCAGCAGTTCCCCCAGGAGGGCCCGCGCGTCTAGCGGGGGTGGCGGGGAGCTGTTTTTT
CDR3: CASSSPRRARASSGGGGELFF

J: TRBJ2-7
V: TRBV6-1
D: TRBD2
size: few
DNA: TGTGCCAGCAGTGAAGCGGGGTGGGTTCAGCTGCGGGAGGTGGGCGACGAGCAGTACTTC
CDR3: CASSEAGWVQLREVGDEQYF

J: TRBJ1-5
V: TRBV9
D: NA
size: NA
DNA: TGTGCCAGCAGCCCTCAGGTGAGCAATCAGCCCCAGCATTTT
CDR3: CASSPQVSNQPQHF